A single sample gave rise to the 24 T cell receptor beta chains below, sequenced in a study of T cell responses to AZD1222 COVID-19 vaccine. Here immunoSEQ multiplex PCR was the method, and the copy in TCRdb shows in-frame clones only, minus some. The repertoire holds 110,000 to 150,000 clones, with approximately 91% as singletons. The sequenced sample was peripheral blood, obtained 28 days after the second AZD1222 dose. Receptors originate from an adult who received the AZD1222 COVID-19 vaccine.

The chain recombines TRBV6-5 with TRBJ1-2; 7 bases line up with TRBD1. From germline, CDR1 is MNHEY and CDR2 SVGAGI. The V gene end was trimmed by 6 bases and the J gene end by 4 bases; junction bases not matched to a gene: 2. This CDR3 contains 12 residues. For the CDR3, the DNA is TGTGCCAGCAGAGACAGGGTCTATGGCTACACCTTC. Residues: CASRDRVYGYTF.

In the case of this clone: The sample contains more than one DNA sequence encoding this CDR3. The V call is TRBV5-1, the J call TRBJ1-6, with D uncertain. Per germline, CDR1 SGHRS and CDR2 YFSETQ. CDR3 length equals 13 residues. The V end was cut by 1 base, the J end by 7 bases, with 6 bases between. In DNA form, the CDR3 reads TGCGCCAGCAGCTTGAGTTCCAATTCACCCCTCCACTTT. This encodes CASSLSSNSPLHF.

The J gene is TRBJ2-5, the V gene TRBV19, with 12 bases identical to TRBD2. Unmatched junction bases numbered 7, after V lost 6 bases and J lost 5 bases. Germline V lookup: CDR1 LNHDA, CDR2 SQIVND (reference sequence). The CDR3 covers 15 residues. This CDR3 reads CASRRLAGAAETQYF. The CDR3 DNA follows: TGTGCCAGTAGACGACTAGCGGGAGCGGCGGAGACCCAGTACTTC.

The chain uses TRBV6-5 and TRBJ1-5, with 9 bases lining up with TRBD1. CDR3 length: 16 residues. Germline CDR1 is MNHEY and CDR2 is SVGAGI. The trim removed 1 base at V and 5 bases at J, leaving 6 bases unmatched. Here the CDR3 reads CASSYYPGQGDQPQHF. CDR3 coding DNA: TGTGCCAGCAGTTACTATCCGGGACAGGGCGATCAGCCCCAGCATTTT.

The V gene is TRBV7-6, the J gene TRBJ1-3; D may be TRBD1 (5 bases). Trimming removed 3 bases from V and 4 bases from J, with 10 bases in between. The CDR3 extends over 14 amino acids. Germline V gene lookup returns CDR1 SGHVS and CDR2 FNYEAQ. The CDR3: CASSFNRLGNTIYF. In DNA form, the CDR3 reads TGTGCCAGCAGCTTTAACAGGCTCGGAAACACCATATATTTT.

This clone came up once. The rearrangement uses TRBV4-1 and TRBJ1-5; 7 bases map to TRBD1. Germline V gene sequence: CDR1 MGHRA, CDR2 YSYEKL. V gave up 4 bases and J gave up 2 bases; unmatched junction bases: 5. CDR3 size: 15 residues. The CDR3 protein is CASSPTGLGNQPQHF. CDR3 DNA: TGCGCCAGCAGCCCGACAGGGCTGGGCAATCAGCCCCAGCATTTT.

The rearrangement links TRBV11-2 to TRBJ2-7; TRBD1 matches at 11 bases. The CDR3 is made up of 14 amino acids. Germline trimming cut 1 base from V and 5 bases from J; bases unmatched to any gene: 1. Germline V gene data show CDR1 as SGHAT and CDR2 as FQNNGV. The CDR3 DNA reads as TGTGCCAGCAGCTTAGGGACAGGGGGCGACGAGCAGTACTTC. Translated: CASSLGTGGDEQYF.

The chain uses TRBV7-2 and TRBJ1-2; 9 bases line up with TRBD1. The CDR3 totals 14 residues. From germline, CDR1 is SGHTA and CDR2 FQGNSA. J gave up 7 bases and V 7 bases, and 10 bases lay outside the gene matches. The CDR3 DNA follows: TGTGCCAGCACCTCGACAGGGGGTCTAGGTGGCTACACCTTC. As protein: CASTSTGGLGGYTF.

The genes are TRBV11-2 and TRBJ1-1; D gene ambiguous. The germline gives CDR1 SGHAT, CDR2 FQNNGV. Deletions cut 1 base from V and 0 bases from J, with 3 bases between. This CDR3 spans 13 amino acids. The CDR3 loop reads CASSLAVNTEAFF. CDR3 DNA: TGTGCCAGCAGCTTAGCGGTGAACACTGAAGCTTTCTTT.

CDR3 in amino acids: CATSGPGGRPRGAFF. The CDR3, as DNA: TGTGCCACCAGTGGACCAGGAGGTAGGCCCCGAGGAGCTTTCTTT. The V call is TRBV24-1, the J call TRBJ1-1; D unclear. From germline, CDR1 is KGHDR and CDR2 SFDVKD. The CDR3 runs to 15 residues. V was cut by 5 bases and J by 10 bases, with 22 bases left in between.

CDR3: CASSLALSGGANEQFF. The DNA of the CDR3 is TGTGCCAGCAGCTTAGCTCTAAGCGGGGGGGCCAATGAGCAGTTCTTC. The chain is built from TRBV11-2 and TRBJ2-1; 10 bases line up with TRBD2. The CDR3 loop spans 16 amino acids. Germline V gene sequence: CDR1 SGHAT, CDR2 FQNNGV. V shed 1 base and J 6 bases; nucleotides not matched to a gene: 6.

V and J are TRBV13 and TRBJ2-1; 8 bases line up with TRBD1. Germline trimming cut 3 bases from V and 4 bases from J; bases unmatched to any gene: 5. CDR1 is PRHDT and CDR2 is FYEKMQ in the germline V gene (reference sequence). The CDR3 length is 15 residues. The CDR3 region has the DNA TGTGCCAGCAGCTTCACCGGACAGGGATACAATGAGCAGTTCTTC. It is translated as CASSFTGQGYNEQFF. Full variable domain (remainder filled in from reference TRBV13 and TRBJ2-1): AAGVIQSPRHLIKEKRETATLKCYPIPRHDTVYWYQQGPGQDPQFLISFYEKMQSDKGSIPDRFSAQQFSDYHSELNMSSLELGDSALYFCASSFTGQGYNEQFFGPGTRLTVL.

The chain couples TRBV19 to TRBJ2-5; TRBD1 aligns across 8 bases. The CDR3 sequence is 14 residues long. Germline lookup yields CDR1 LNHDA and CDR2 SQIVND (reference sequence). The junction had 7 bases not matched to a gene; V was cut back by 5 bases and J by 5 bases. The CDR3 here is CASSPQGAQETQYF. CDR3 coding DNA: TGTGCCAGTAGTCCCCAGGGGGCACAGGAGACCCAGTACTTC.

This sequence joins TRBV6-6 and TRBJ2-5, with D perhaps TRBD1 (5 bases). The CDR3 length is 14 residues. V was cut by 0 bases and J by 4 bases, with 9 bases left in between. Germline V lookup: CDR1 MNHNY, CDR2 SVGAGI (reference sequence). CDR3 protein: CASSYSGASETQYF. In DNA form, the CDR3 reads TGTGCCAGCAGTTACTCAGGGGCGTCAGAGACCCAGTACTTC.

The J gene is TRBJ2-1, the V gene TRBV18; 10 bases match TRBD2. Germline V lookup: CDR1 KGHSH, CDR2 LQKENI. Losses at the gene ends were 0 bases for V and 7 bases for J; bases not matched to a gene: 3. CDR3 length equals 15 residues. As DNA, the CDR3 is TGTGCCAGCTCACCACCAGCTAGCGGGAGTAATGAGCAGTTCTTC. This codes for CASSPPASGSNEQFF.

The count of this clone is one. The chain couples TRBV6-5 to TRBJ2-5; 7 nucleotides agree with TRBD2. The CDR3 is made up of 15 amino acids. Germline V gene data show CDR1 as MNHEY and CDR2 as SVGAGI. The junction had 12 bases not matched to a gene; V was cut back by 7 bases and J by 4 bases. The CDR3 is CASTGSGRVLETQYF. CDR3 nucleotides: TGTGCCAGCACCGGATCGGGGAGGGTCCTAGAGACCCAGTACTTC.

Many counts were recorded for this clone. The chain carries TRBV5-1 and TRBJ1-1; no clear D gene. Trimming pared 4 bases from V and 2 bases from J, leaving 21 bases between. The germline V gene encodes CDR1 SGHRS and CDR2 YFSETQ. This CDR3 has 17 amino acids. CDR3 nucleotides: TGCGCCAGCAGCCGAGGACGGAATGTCGACTCCAACACTGAAGCTTTCTTT. It encodes CASSRGRNVDSNTEAFF.

V is TRBV11-2 and J is TRBJ2-7, with TRBD1 matching over 7 bases. This CDR3 is 13 amino acids long. J was trimmed by 2 bases and V by 3 bases; bases with no gene match: 1. Germline V gene data show CDR1 as SGHAT and CDR2 as FQNNGV. The CDR3 coding sequence is TGTGCCAGCAGCTTCGGGACAGCCTACGAGCAGTACTTC. Protein sequence: CASSFGTAYEQYF.

V is TRBV4-1 and J is TRBJ2-1; the match to TRBD2 covers 11 bases. V lost 0 bases, J lost 8 bases, and 9 bases stayed unmatched. The CDR3 extends over 17 amino acids. Germline CDR1 is MGHRA and CDR2 is YSYEKL. For the CDR3, the DNA is TGCGCCAGCAGCCAAGATCGGTCTAGCGGGAGGACGGATGAGCAGTTCTTC. This gives the protein CASSQDRSSGRTDEQFF.

The genes are TRBV5-1 and TRBJ2-1, with a tentative D call TRBD2 (5 bases). The CDR3 extends over 16 amino acids. Trimming took 4 bases from V and 9 from J, leaving 23 bases between them. Germline V CDR1 and CDR2: SGHRS, YFSETQ. CDR3 residues: CASSPGVSGTSGEQFF. CDR3 DNA sequence: TGCGCCAGCAGCCCAGGTGTGAGCGGTACTTCGGGTGAGCAGTTCTTC.

V and J are TRBV7-2 and TRBJ1-4; 8 bases match TRBD1. The CDR3 spans 14 residues. Per the germline V gene, CDR1 is SGHTA and CDR2 is FQGNSA. Trimming took 3 bases from V and 7 from J; bases not matched to a gene: 4. DNA for the CDR3: TGTGCCAGCAGCTTGGACAGGGAGGGTGAAAAACTGTTTTTT. This encodes CASSLDREGEKLFF.

The rearrangement joins TRBV19 to TRBJ1-4, with D hard to call. V lost 4 bases and J lost 8, with 17 bases in between. The CDR3 covers 15 residues. Germline values: CDR1 LNHDA, CDR2 SQIVND (reference sequence). The CDR3 protein is CASSSTTSLGEKLFF. The CDR3 DNA sequence: TGTGCCAGTAGTAGTACGACATCACTCGGGGAAAAACTGTTTTTT.

The chain uses TRBV6-5 and TRBJ1-2, with D perhaps TRBD1 (5 bases). From germline, CDR1 is MNHEY and CDR2 SVGAGI. This CDR3 contains 15 residues. V was pared by 3 bases and J by 4 bases, with 15 bases between. CDR3 protein: CASSYFGRVGYGYTF. The DNA for the CDR3 is TGTGCCAGCAGTTATTTTGGCAGGGTCGGCTATGGCTACACCTTC.

This sequence joins TRBV5-1 and TRBJ2-1; no clear D. V lost 0 bases and J lost 5, with 12 bases in between. CDR1 is SGHRS, CDR2 YFSETQ, per germline. This CDR3 has 15 residues. The DNA for the CDR3 is TGCGCCAGCAGCTTGGGCGAGTCCCCAAACAATGAGCAGTTCTTC. Translation: CASSLGESPNNEQFF.